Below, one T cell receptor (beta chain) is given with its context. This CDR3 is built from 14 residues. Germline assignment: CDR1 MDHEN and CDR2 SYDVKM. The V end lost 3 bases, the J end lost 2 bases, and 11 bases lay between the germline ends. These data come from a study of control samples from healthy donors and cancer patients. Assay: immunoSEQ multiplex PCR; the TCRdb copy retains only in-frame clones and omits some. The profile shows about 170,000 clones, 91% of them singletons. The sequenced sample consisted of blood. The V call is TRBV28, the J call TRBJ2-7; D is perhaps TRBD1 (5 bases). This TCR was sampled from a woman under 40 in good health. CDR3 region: CASSLVQGPYEQYF. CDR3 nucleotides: TGTGCCAGCAGTTTGGTCCAGGGTCCCTACGAGCAGTACTTC.